This T cell receptor (beta chain) was sequenced during a study of cytomegalovirus exposure and HLA in healthy donors. Findings and caveats of the study: An analysis was carried out at a later point. It showed that HLA-associated TCR beta chains were more clonally expanded than equally common non-associated chains.

Primers included in the PCR were 60 Vbeta and 13 Jbeta primers. As processed by the authors: Unique TCR beta chains numbered roughly 84 million in a later analysis, with roughly 11 million shared. Only in-frame clones appear in the TCRdb table, and some are missing; sequencing was by immunoSEQ multiplex PCR. V, J and clone size are taken as reported in that table, and D and trimming were inferred from the DNA itself. This table holds approximately 170,000 clones, under 80% found once. The CDR3 consists of 19 residues. Germline V gene sequence: CDR1 SGHRS, CDR2 YFSETQ. Trimming stripped 0 bases from V and 5 bases from J, with 25 bases between. A word on this clone: As yet, its antigen is unknown.

This sequence joins TRBV5-1 and TRBJ2-3; tentatively, D is TRBD2 (7 bases). This receptor was identified in a middle-aged man in good health and CMV-seronegative. Sequencing was done on a sample of PBMCs. The CDR3 sequence is CASSLGRGASADRRDTQYF. For the CDR3, the DNA is TGCGCCAGCAGCTTGGGACGGGGGGCCTCGGCGGATAGACGAGATACGCAGTATTTT. The variable domain in full, with the rest retrieved from reference TRBV5-1 and TRBJ2-3, is KAGVTQTPRYLIKTRGQQVTLSCSPISGHRSVSWYQQTPGQGLQFLFEYFSETQRNKGNFPGRFSGRQFSNSRSEMNVSTLELGDSALYLCASSLGRGASADRRDTQYFGPGTRLTVL.